The rows below give T cell receptor beta chains drawn from one sample of a study of control samples from healthy donors and cancer patients. Clones were sequenced by immunoSEQ multiplex PCR, and TCRdb holds only the in-frame ones, with some missing. The sample lists roughly 130,000 clones; under 95% were seen once. The source material was PBMCs. The receptors shown here come from a man in his forties or fifties with head and neck cancer. Both conserved end residues are part of each CDR3. The D gene is left open where the match is weak. The size field is filled for only some rows; it gives once, few, many or a size class.

v_call: TRBV24-1
clone_size: once
j_call: TRBJ1-5
d_call: NA
cdr3_length: 13
cdr3_aa: CATIHDSNQPQHF
cdr3_nt: TGTGCCACCATCCACGATAGCAATCAGCCCCAGCATTTT

v_call: TRBV4-1
clone_size: once
j_call: TRBJ2-7
d_call: NA
cdr3_length: 15
cdr3_aa: CASSQAYQDLYEQYF
cdr3_nt: TGCGCCAGCAGCCAAGCCTATCAGGACCTCTACGAGCAGTACTTC

v_call: TRBV5-4
clone_size: NA
j_call: TRBJ1-1
d_call: NA
cdr3_length: 15
cdr3_aa: CASSLRGRMNTEAFF
cdr3_nt: TGTGCCAGCAGCTTGAGAGGACGGATGAACACTGAAGCTTTCTTT

v_call: TRBV6-1
clone_size: few
j_call: TRBJ1-2
d_call: NA
cdr3_length: 10
cdr3_aa: CASSVYGYTF
cdr3_nt: TGTGCCAGCAGTGTCTATGGCTACACCTTC

v_call: TRBV6-2/TRBV6-3
clone_size: NA
j_call: TRBJ1-1
d_call: NA
cdr3_length: 12
cdr3_aa: CASSEGYTEAFF
cdr3_nt: TGTGCCAGCAGTGAGGGTTACACTGAAGCTTTCTTT

v_call: TRBV9
clone_size: NA
j_call: TRBJ1-2
d_call: NA
cdr3_length: 12
cdr3_aa: CASSVDGVGYTF
cdr3_nt: TGTGCCAGCAGCGTAGACGGGGTCGGCTACACCTTC

v_call: TRBV5-1
clone_size: NA
j_call: TRBJ2-7
d_call: NA
cdr3_length: 15
cdr3_aa: CASSRLVSVGDEQYF
cdr3_nt: TGCGCCAGCAGCCGACTAGTGTCCGTTGGGGATGAGCAGTACTTC

v_call: TRBV25-1
clone_size: NA
j_call: TRBJ1-4
d_call: NA
cdr3_length: 13
cdr3_aa: CASSDWPTRGLFF
cdr3_nt: TGTGCCAGCAGTGATTGGCCCACAAGAGGCCTGTTTTTT

v_call: TRBV6-2/TRBV6-3
clone_size: few
j_call: TRBJ2-3
d_call: NA
cdr3_length: 13
cdr3_aa: CASSLPGRDTQYF
cdr3_nt: TGTGCCAGCAGTTTGCCAGGCAGAGATACGCAGTATTTT

v_call: TRBV2
clone_size: NA
j_call: TRBJ1-1
d_call: NA
cdr3_length: 15
cdr3_aa: CTSRAQRGASTEAFF
cdr3_nt: TGTACCAGCAGGGCACAGCGGGGGGCAAGTACTGAAGCTTTCTTT

v_call: TRBV28
clone_size: NA
j_call: TRBJ2-1
d_call: NA
cdr3_length: 15
cdr3_aa: CASSNRDFPRTEQFF
cdr3_nt: TGTGCCAGCAGTAACCGGGACTTTCCACGGACGGAGCAGTTCTTC

v_call: TRBV27
clone_size: NA
j_call: TRBJ1-2
d_call: NA
cdr3_length: 17
cdr3_aa: CASALIGGLTVNYGYTF
cdr3_nt: TGTGCCAGCGCCCTGATTGGGGGGCTGACGGTAAACTATGGCTACACCTTC

v_call: TRBV30
clone_size: NA
j_call: TRBJ2-3
d_call: TRBD2
cdr3_length: 14
cdr3_aa: CAWRLAGAADTQYF
cdr3_nt: TGTGCCTGGAGACTAGCGGGGGCGGCAGATACGCAGTATTTT

v_call: TRBV10-3
clone_size: NA
j_call: TRBJ2-7
d_call: TRBD1
cdr3_length: 14
cdr3_aa: CAIRGTGKSYEQYF
cdr3_nt: TGTGCCATCAGAGGGACAGGGAAATCCTACGAGCAGTACTTC

v_call: TRBV15
clone_size: NA
j_call: TRBJ1-5
d_call: NA
cdr3_length: 12
cdr3_aa: CATSRDNQPQHF
cdr3_nt: TGTGCCACCAGCAGAGACAATCAGCCCCAGCATTTT